This T cell receptor beta chain was recovered during a study of cytomegalovirus exposure and HLA in healthy donors. PCR involved 60 Vbeta and 13 Jbeta primers. Authors' data handling: The authors later counted approximately 80 million unique TCR beta chains, approximately 12 million of them shared. Sequencing used immunoSEQ multiplex PCR; TCRdb keeps in-frame clones, though not all of them. V and J calls and clone size are those listed in that table; D and trimming were worked out from the DNA. The sample includes 150,000 to 200,000 clones, about three quarters of them seen just once. The V gene's germline CDR1 is SGHRS and CDR2 YFSETQ. V dropped 0 bases and J dropped 3 bases, with 9 bases sitting between them. The CDR3 length is 15 residues.

The sample comprised PBMCs. The J gene is TRBJ1-4, the V gene TRBV5-1; the D gene is possibly TRBD1 (5 bases). The TCR was taken from a woman in her fifties or sixties in good health and CMV-seropositive. CDR3 in amino acids: CASSLGTGPNEKLFF. In DNA form, the CDR3 reads TGCGCCAGCAGCTTGGGTACAGGACCTAATGAAAAACTGTTTTTT.